What follows is one T cell receptor beta chain and its context. No antigen is known for it. The data stem from a study of cytomegalovirus exposure and HLA in healthy donors. Findings and caveats of the study: According to a subsequent analysis, TCR clusters identified in the first cohort showed a tendency to co-occur across the roughly 130 validation repertoires.

With 2 bases clipped from V and 1 base from J, the junction kept 3 bases outside the gene matches. This CDR3 is 15 amino acids long. CDR1 is SGHKS and CDR2 is YYEKEE in the germline V gene (reference sequence). Sequenced by immunoSEQ multiplex PCR; TCRdb stores in-frame clones only, minus some. This sample has 45,000 to 65,000 clones, with approximately 92% found just once. This chain links TRBV5-5 with TRBJ2-5; 9 nucleotides line up with TRBD1. This TCR was sampled from a woman aged 18-35 years in good health and CMV-seronegative. The specimen was PBMCs. This chain's CDR3 is CASSLQGAFQETQYF. The CDR3 bases are TGTGCCAGCAGCTTACAGGGGGCCTTCCAAGAGACCCAGTACTTC.